The rows below give T cell receptor beta chains drawn from one sample of a study of T cell changes during pregnancy in multiple sclerosis. Profiled with immunoSEQ multiplex PCR; TCRdb holds only in-frame clones, not every one. This table holds 20,000 to 25,000 clones, 91% found once. Sample: CD4+ T cells from peripheral blood mononuclear cells, taken in the third trimester of pregnancy. Receptor source: a female donor with multiple sclerosis, enrolled in a pregnancy study. Each CDR3 is given with its conserved first and last residue. The order of the fields is clone size, D gene, V gene, J gene, CDR3 DNA, CDR3 protein. D genes are given only for firm matches. Not all rows give a size; the values are once, few, many and, for expanded clones, a class.

few,.,TRBV6-5,TRBJ1-1,TGTGCCAGCAGTTACGAGCGGAAAGCTTTCTTT,CASSYERKAFF
.,TRBD1,TRBV5-4,TRBJ1-2,TGTGCCAGCAGCGCACAGGGGAATGGAAACTATGGCTACACCTTC,CASSAQGNGNYGYTF
.,.,TRBV5-6,TRBJ1-3,TGTGCCAGCAGCTTGGGCAGGGTGAGAGCTGGAAACACCATATATTTT,CASSLGRVRAGNTIYF
.,TRBD1,TRBV6-5,TRBJ1-2,TGTGCCAGCAGCCTTCGGACAGGCATTAACTATGGCTACACCTTC,CASSLRTGINYGYTF
.,TRBD1,TRBV5-1,TRBJ1-1,TGCGCCAGCCGGCGACAGGGTGCGGACACTGAAGCTTTCTTT,CASRRQGADTEAFF
.,.,TRBV18,TRBJ1-6,TGTGCCAGCTCACCTTCGGGGGTATCACCCCTCCACTTT,CASSPSGVSPLHF
.,TRBD1,TRBV18,TRBJ1-2,TGTGCCAGCTCACCAGGGACAGGCCTCTATGGCTACACCTTC,CASSPGTGLYGYTF
.,.,TRBV6-1,TRBJ2-5,TGTGCCAGCAAGGTCGGGGAGACCCAGTACTTC,CASKVGETQYF
.,TRBD1,TRBV11-1,TRBJ2-2,TGTGCCAGCAGACCAGGGGGTGGCGGGGAGCTGTTTTTT,CASRPGGGGELFF
.,TRBD2,TRBV11-2,TRBJ2-5,TGTGCCAGCAGCTCCAAACTAGCGGGGTTTCAAGAGACCCAGTACTTC,CASSSKLAGFQETQYF
.,.,TRBV4-3,TRBJ2-3,TGCGCCAGCAGCCAAGATCTGAGGGGGGGTTGGTCCACAGATACGCAGTATTTT,CASSQDLRGGWSTDTQYF
.,.,TRBV5-5,TRBJ1-2,TGTGCCAGCAGCACCTTGGGCCTACGGCGCGATGGCTACACCTTC,CASSTLGLRRDGYTF
.,TRBD1,TRBV6-1,TRBJ1-5,TGTGCCAGCAGTTCACAGGGGGATCAGCCCCAGCATTTT,CASSSQGDQPQHF
.,.,TRBV18,TRBJ1-5,TGTGCCAGCTCACCAAACTACCAAGGGGGGGGAAATCAGCCCCAGCATTTT,CASSPNYQGGGNQPQHF
once,.,TRBV7-2,TRBJ1-1,TGTGCCAGCAGGCCTAACAGGGCCTCCCCAAACACTGAAGCTTTCTTT,CASRPNRASPNTEAFF
.,.,TRBV5-6,TRBJ1-2,TGTGCCAGCAGCTTGACAGGGCCCGTGGGCTACACCTTC,CASSLTGPVGYTF
.,.,TRBV18,TRBJ1-5,TGTGCCAGCTCACCACTCAGGGGTTCTGATCAGCCCCAGCATTTT,CASSPLRGSDQPQHF
.,.,TRBV19,TRBJ2-6,TGTGCCAGTAGTGTCTTTCTTCTAGGTGAGGCCGGGGCCAACGTCCTGACTTTC,CASSVFLLGEAGANVLTF
.,TRBD1,TRBV9,TRBJ2-3,TGTGCCAGCAGCGTAGGAGGGGGCGCAGATACGCAGTATTTT,CASSVGGGADTQYF
.,.,TRBV27,TRBJ1-2,TGTGCCAGCAGTTTATTGGGCAGGGGAACGGGCTACACCTTC,CASSLLGRGTGYTF
.,TRBD1,TRBV10-1,TRBJ2-3,TGCGCCAGCAGGGCCGGGGACAGGGAAAGAGATACGCAGTATTTT,CASRAGDRERDTQYF
.,TRBD1,TRBV9,TRBJ1-2,TGTGCCAGCAGCACGACAGGGAGCAATGGCTACACCTTC,CASSTTGSNGYTF
.,.,TRBV10-2,TRBJ1-1,TGCGCCAGCAGCGAGTCGGACATACCCAGTAACATGAACACTGAAGCTTTCTTT,CASSESDIPSNMNTEAFF
.,TRBD2,TRBV7-3,TRBJ2-3,TGTGCCAGCAGCACCAATAGCGGGGGGCCCACAGATACGCAGTATTTT,CASSTNSGGPTDTQYF
once,.,TRBV6-5,TRBJ2-7,TGTGCCAGCAGTCTCCGACAGGTCTACTACGAGCAGTACTTC,CASSLRQVYYEQYF
.,TRBD1,TRBV9,TRBJ1-2,TGTGCCAGCAGCCCATCTTGGACAGGGTTGGAGAAAACCTTC,CASSPSWTGLEKTF
.,TRBD2,TRBV5-1,TRBJ2-7,TGCGCCAGCAGCTTGGACAGCCGGATATGGACTAGCGGGGGCTCCTACGAGCAGTACTTC,CASSLDSRIWTSGGSYEQYF
.,.,TRBV6-5,TRBJ1-4,TGTGCCAGCAGACCTCTACAGGATAGCTGGAAAAAACTGTTTTTT,CASRPLQDSWKKLFF
.,TRBD1,TRBV5-1,TRBJ2-2,TGCGCCAGCGTCCTGGGGGACAGCCGGACCGGGGAGCTGTTTTTT,CASVLGDSRTGELFF
.,.,TRBV28,TRBJ1-3,TGTGCCAGCAGTTTATGGGGCAGTCTCTCTGGAAACACCATATATTTT,CASSLWGSLSGNTIYF
.,TRBD2,TRBV18,TRBJ2-3,TGTGCCAGCTCACCACTGGGAGCGGGGGTTACAGATACGCAGTATTTT,CASSPLGAGVTDTQYF
.,TRBD1,TRBV5-1,TRBJ1-1,TGCGCCAGCAGCTTTGGACAGGTTGGCACTGAAGCTTTCTTT,CASSFGQVGTEAFF
.,TRBD2,TRBV28,TRBJ2-7,TGTGCCAGCAGCCCCGGTAGCGGGGTAGCCGGGAACGAGCAGTACTTC,CASSPGSGVAGNEQYF
few,TRBD1,TRBV2,TRBJ1-6,TGTGCCAGCAGTGGAGACAGGGTCTCCTATAATTCACCCCTCCACTTT,CASSGDRVSYNSPLHF
.,.,TRBV5-1,TRBJ1-6,TGCGCCAGCAGCTTGGACACCCAAAATTCACCCCTCCACTTT,CASSLDTQNSPLHF
.,.,TRBV18,TRBJ1-4,TGTGCCAGCTCACTCCGGGCAACTAATGAAAAACTGTTTTTT,CASSLRATNEKLFF
.,.,TRBV6-5,TRBJ1-3,TGTGCCAGCAGCCCCGGGATCCGAAACACCATATATTTT,CASSPGIRNTIYF
.,TRBD1,TRBV9,TRBJ2-2,TGTGCCGGCAGCGTAAAGACAGGGACGGTGACCGGGGAGCTGTTTTTT,CAGSVKTGTVTGELFF
.,.,TRBV21-1,TRBJ1-1,TGTGCCAGCAGCAAGGGCAGGGGTACCCCTTTGGACACTGAAGCTTTCTTT,CASSKGRGTPLDTEAFF
.,.,TRBV2,TRBJ2-6,TGTGCCACCCTGAGGGGGTCTGGGGCCAACGTCCTGACTTTC,CATLRGSGANVLTF
once,TRBD2,TRBV9,TRBJ2-1,TGTGCCAGCAGCGTAGGGGCGGGGGGGTTCAGGGAGCAGTTCTTC,CASSVGAGGFREQFF
.,.,TRBV6-5,TRBJ2-1,TGTGCCAGCAGTTACAGTGAGGGAGTGGGCAATGAGCAGTTCTTC,CASSYSEGVGNEQFF
.,.,TRBV4-2,TRBJ2-3,TGTGCCAGCAGCCAGTGGACTGGCACAGATACGCAGTATTTT,CASSQWTGTDTQYF
.,.,TRBV10-3,TRBJ2-3,TGTGCCATGAGGAGGACTAGCACAGATACGCAGTATTTT,CAMRRTSTDTQYF
few,.,TRBV4-3,TRBJ1-2,TGCGCCAGCAGCCAAGTTCCTTCGGGGTACAATCTCTATGGCTACACCTTC,CASSQVPSGYNLYGYTF
.,.,TRBV4-2,TRBJ2-3,TGTGCCAGCAGCTCCGGTCTAGCGTCTAGCACAGATACGCAGTATTTT,CASSSGLASSTDTQYF
.,.,TRBV2,TRBJ1-6,TGTGCCAGCACCCTCACAGGAAATAATTCACCCCTCCACTTT,CASTLTGNNSPLHF